This TCR beta chain was recovered during a study of long-term antiretroviral therapy in people with HIV. The run of the v3.0 immunoSEQ assay was at survey level. Clones were read by immunoSEQ multiplex PCR, and TCRdb kept only the in-frame ones, dropping some. The table includes 20,000 to 25,000 clones, around 87% detected once. This specimen was unsorted PBMCs, taken around 2.7 years after starting antiretroviral therapy. This TCR was recovered from a woman in her forties or fifties with HIV.

CDR3 DNA sequence: TGTGCCAGCAGCGTAGTGCCGGGACTAGCGGGGATTAATGAGCAGTTCTTC. This encodes CASSVVPGLAGINEQFF. The V call is TRBV9, the J call TRBJ2-1; 13 bases map to TRBD2. V lost 0 bases, J lost 7 bases, and 7 bases stayed unmatched. This CDR3 is 17 amino acids long. CDR1 is SGDLS and CDR2 is YYNGEE in the germline V gene.